The 2 T cell receptor beta chains presented below share a single source sample, sequenced in a study of blood T cell repertoires in COVID-19. Generated by immunoSEQ multiplex PCR, the TCRdb table keeps only in-frame clones and is missing some. This sample has around 250,000 clones; around nine tenths occur once, and the top ten carry 9.5% to 13%. The sequenced sample consisted of peripheral blood. The origin of the receptors is a woman aged 65 to 85 with COVID-19, enrolled during active disease.

V and J are TRBV29-1 and TRBJ1-4, with 8 bases lining up with TRBD1. This CDR3 is 13 amino acids long. Trimming at V came to 4 bases and at J to 7 bases, leaving 5 bases not matched to a gene. The germline V gene has CDR1 SQVTM and CDR2 ANQGSEA. CDR3 loop: CSVVGQGFEKLFF. CDR3 sequence (DNA): TGCAGCGTTGTTGGACAGGGCTTTGAAAAACTGTTTTTT. The variable domain in full, completed from reference TRBV29-1 and TRBJ1-4, reads SAVISQKPSRDICQRGTSLTIQCQVDSQVTMMFWYRQQPGQSLTLIATANQGSEATYESGFVIDKFPISRPNLTFSTLTVSNMSPEDSSIYLCSVVGQGFEKLFFGSGTQLSVL.

The J gene is TRBJ2-2, the V gene TRBV19, with 7 bases aligning to TRBD1. Trimming at V came to 10 bases and at J to 1 base, leaving 3 bases not matched to a gene. This CDR3 spans 13 amino acids. The germline V gene encodes CDR1 LNHDA and CDR2 SQIVND (reference sequence). CDR3 residues: CATQGENTGELFF. CDR3 DNA: TGTGCCACGCAGGGGGAGAACACCGGGGAGCTGTTTTTT.